Below, 17 T cell receptor beta chains from the same sample are listed, as sequenced in a study of cytomegalovirus exposure and HLA in healthy donors. The PCR ran on 60 Vbeta and 13 Jbeta primers. The table came from immunoSEQ multiplex PCR; TCRdb's copy has only in-frame clones and leaves some out. The sample yields roughly 150,000 clones, around 75% seen once. Sequencing was done on a sample of PBMCs. Receptors originate from a man aged 18 to 30 in good health and CMV-seropositive.

V and J are TRBV10-2 and TRBJ2-5; D unresolved. V lost 7 bases, J lost 1 base, and 7 bases lay in between. The CDR3 sequence is 12 residues long. Germline CDR1 is WSHSY and CDR2 is SAAADI. In DNA, the CDR3 is TGCGCCAGCACCAAATTCCAAGAGACCCAGTACTTC. Its translation: CASTKFQETQYF.

In its sample, this clone was seen a few times. This chain joins TRBV9 and TRBJ2-3; 7 bases align to TRBD2. Germline CDR1 is SGDLS and CDR2 is YYNGEE. V shed 4 bases, J shed 5 bases, and the junction held 7 bases outside the gene matches. There are 14 residues in the CDR3. CDR3: CASSQMGGKDTQYF. In DNA form, the CDR3 reads TGTGCCAGCAGCCAGATGGGGGGGAAAGATACGCAGTATTTT.

V and J are TRBV7-9 and TRBJ2-4; a possible D gene is TRBD1 (7 bases). The CDR3 totals 18 residues. Germline V CDR1 and CDR2: SEHNR, FQNEAQ (reference sequence). The germline V and J ends were trimmed by 1 base and 0 bases, with 16 bases remaining between them. The chain's CDR3 is CASSLGRGQPLAKNIQYF. In nucleotides, the CDR3 is TGTGCCAGCAGCTTAGGGAGGGGACAGCCTCTAGCCAAAAACATTCAGTACTTC.

The rearrangement uses TRBV4-1 and TRBJ1-1; TRBD1 matches 11 bases. This CDR3 is built from 19 residues. Trimming removed 4 bases from V and 3 bases from J; junction bases left unmatched: 16. CDR1 MGHRA and CDR2 YSYEKL come from the germline V gene. CDR3 nucleotide sequence: TGCGCCAGCAGCCCCTACCCCGGGACAGGGGGGCCTGGGGACACTGAAGCTTTCTTT. This translates into CASSPYPGTGGPGDTEAFF.

The rearrangement uses TRBV6-5 and TRBJ1-2; TRBD1 aligns across 7 bases. V shed 6 bases, J shed 2 bases, and the junction held 6 bases outside the gene matches. The CDR3 runs 14 residues. Germline V gene data show CDR1 as MNHEY and CDR2 as SVGAGI. This CDR3 is CASRDDRENYGYTF. Here the CDR3 DNA reads TGTGCCAGCAGAGATGACAGGGAAAACTATGGCTACACCTTC.

The chain combines TRBV5-6 with TRBJ2-2, with 9 bases fitting TRBD1. V gave up 0 bases and J gave up 7 bases; unmatched junction bases: 16. Germline V gene data show CDR1 as SGHDT and CDR2 as YYEEEE. The CDR3 is made up of 19 amino acids. DNA of the CDR3: TGTGCCAGCAGCTTGGGATCCGTGTGGGACAGGGATCGCAGCGGGGAGCTGTTTTTT. This codes for CASSLGSVWDRDRSGELFF. The variable domain in full, with the rest retrieved from reference TRBV5-6 and TRBJ2-2, is DAGVTQSPTHLIKTRGQQVTLRCSPKSGHDTVSWYQQALGQGPQFIFQYYEEEERQRGNFPDRFSGHQFPNYSSELNVNALLLGDSALYLCASSLGSVWDRDRSGELFFGEGSRLTVL.

V gene TRBV7-9 combines with J gene TRBJ1-2; 7 bases agree with TRBD1. Germline lookup yields CDR1 SEHNR and CDR2 FQNEAQ (reference sequence). This CDR3 is 13 amino acids long. V was clipped by 5 bases and J by 2 bases; unmatched bases: 2. CDR3 in amino acids: CASSPGQNYGYTF. As DNA, the CDR3 is TGTGCCAGCAGCCCGGGACAGAACTATGGCTACACCTTC. The full variable domain, rest sourced from reference TRBV7-9 and TRBJ1-2, is DTGVSQNPRHKITKRGQNVTFRCDPISEHNRLYWYRQTLGQGPEFLTYFQNEAQLEKSRLLSDRFSAERPKGSFSTLEIQRTEQGDSAMYLCASSPGQNYGYTFGSGTRLTVV.

A remark on this clone: At the DNA level, this CDR3 is encoded by other sequences in the same sample as well. The V and J genes are TRBV9 and TRBJ1-1; no definite D call. Germline CDR1 and CDR2: SGDLS and YYNGEE. The CDR3 extends over 13 amino acids. Between the trimmed V and J ends, which lost 0 bases and 4 bases, there was a span of 7 bases. The chain's CDR3 is CASSVGSGTEAFF. The CDR3 DNA is TGTGCCAGCAGCGTAGGTTCGGGCACTGAAGCTTTCTTT.

The rearrangement uses TRBV27 and TRBJ2-7; D may be TRBD1 (6 bases). CDR1 and CDR2 from the germline V gene are MNHEY and SMNVEV (reference sequence). CDR3 length equals 13 residues. Deletions cut 5 bases from V and 3 bases from J, with 11 bases between. The CDR3 region is CASSMGQLYEQYV. The CDR3 DNA is TGTGCCAGCAGTATGGGACAACTCTACGAGCAGTACGTC.

The rearrangement joins TRBV19 to TRBJ1-1, with D possibly TRBD1 on 6 matching bases. The germline gives CDR1 LNHDA, CDR2 SQIVND (reference sequence). The CDR3 sequence is 13 residues long. The V end was cut by 4 bases, the J end by 4 bases, with 10 bases between. CDR3 coding DNA: TGTGCCAGTAGTACAGGGGTGGGCACTGAAGCTTTCTTT. Translated: CASSTGVGTEAFF.

V usage is TRBV7-9 and J usage is TRBJ1-1; no firm D call. CDR1 and CDR2 (germline): SEHNR, FQNEAQ (reference sequence). This CDR3 is built from 13 residues. The germline V and J ends were trimmed by 6 bases and 4 bases, with 12 bases remaining between them. The CDR3 DNA reads TGTGCCAGCAGTCCTAGGCCGAGCACTGAAGCTTTCTTT. It specifies CASSPRPSTEAFF.

The chain employs TRBV6-4 and TRBJ2-7; no definite D call. This CDR3 spans 12 amino acids. The V end lost 5 bases, the J end lost 6 bases, and 11 bases lay between the germline ends. Germline lookup yields CDR1 MRHNA and CDR2 SNTAGT. CDR3 bases: TGTGCCAGCAGTCCCGCGTCCAGCGAGCAGTACGTC. It yields the protein CASSPASSEQYV.

This chain links TRBV5-6 with TRBJ2-3; tentatively, D is TRBD2 (5 bases). With 1 base removed from V and 3 bases from J, the gap between germline ends came to 15 bases. The germline gives CDR1 SGHDT, CDR2 YYEEEE. This CDR3 is 16 amino acids long. In DNA form, the CDR3 reads TGTGCCAGCAGCTTGCGACGCCTAGCTACAACAGATACGCAGTATTTT. This gives the protein CASSLRRLATTDTQYF.

This rearrangement joins TRBV5-6 to TRBJ2-2; 9 positions agree with TRBD1. The junction had 13 bases not matched to a gene; V was cut back by 3 bases and J by 4 bases. CDR3 length: 18 residues. Germline CDR1 SGHDT, CDR2 YYEEEE. The CDR3 reads CASSSNNIQGAFTGELFF. The CDR3 bases are TGTGCCAGCAGCTCAAACAATATACAGGGGGCGTTCACCGGGGAGCTGTTTTTT.

The rearrangement links TRBV6-1 to TRBJ1-1; no firm D call. The V end was cut by 3 bases, the J end by 8 bases, with 7 bases between. CDR3 size: 11 residues. CDR1 and CDR2 from the germline V gene are MNHNS and SASEGT. The CDR3 loop reads CASSEATEAFF. DNA for the CDR3: TGTGCCAGCAGTGAGGCAACAGAAGCTTTCTTT.

The chain is built from TRBV5-4 and TRBJ2-3; tentative D call: TRBD1 (6 bases). Per the germline V gene, CDR1 is SGHNT and CDR2 is YYREEE (reference sequence). The CDR3 has 15 amino acids. V dropped 3 bases and J dropped 5 bases, with 16 bases sitting between them. The CDR3, as DNA: TGTGCCAGCAGCTCTACAGGGTTGGGAGAAGATACGCAGTATTTT. It codes for CASSSTGLGEDTQYF.

The V gene is TRBV7-9, the J gene TRBJ2-3; 9 bases align to TRBD2. This CDR3 spans 17 amino acids. Losses at the gene ends were 3 bases for V and 0 bases for J; bases not matched to a gene: 7. Germline CDR1 SEHNR, CDR2 FQNEAQ (reference sequence). CDR3 loop: CASSFSLAGYSTDTQYF. The CDR3 nucleotides are TGTGCCAGCAGCTTTTCGCTAGCGGGATATAGCACAGATACGCAGTATTTT.